This TCR beta chain was documented in a study of T-cell memory formation after mild COVID-19. The study's findings and limits: Detection of some responders pre-infection suggested pre-existing cross-reactive memory T cells participated. CD8+ contracting clones occupied EMRA, while CD4+ ones occupied mainly CM and EM.

TCRdb re-derived calls from the 5' RACE reads in MiXCR, one entry per CDR3 protein. The table lists around 440,000 distinct CDR3 sequences, about 20% of them singletons. Worth noting for this clonotype: Antigen specificity is unknown.

Germline V gene sequence: CDR1 KGHDR, CDR2 SFDVKD. The CDR3 is made up of 13 amino acids. V was clipped by 7 bases and J by 1 base; unmatched bases: 0. The source is an adult woman who had mild COVID-19 (a few samples of this study predate the infection). Cell type and time point are not known. This chain joins TRBV24-1 and TRBJ2-1, with 7 nucleotides matching TRBD1. Specimen: PBMCs or a T cell subset sorted from them (not recorded which). The CDR3 reads CATRQGSYNEQFF. The CDR3 DNA reads TGTGCCACCAGACAGGGGTCCTACAATGAGCAGTTCTTC.